The 26 T cell receptor beta chains reported below all come from one sample, sequenced in a study of blood T cells in healthy people across ages. A second roughly 7 to 11 cycle PCR used barcoded and J-beta primers. TCRdb re-called the 5' RACE reads through MiXCR, storing one row per CDR3 protein. The sample lists about 1,400,000 distinct CDR3 sequences, 42% seen once, with 7.9% in the top ten. The source material was blood. These receptors originate from a woman aged 18-30 years in good health.

The V and J genes are TRBV29-1 and TRBJ2-3; 9 nucleotides line up with TRBD2. The CDR3 loop spans 16 amino acids. The germline V gene has CDR1 SQVTM and CDR2 ANQGSEA. The V segment lost 3 bases and the J segment 3 bases; nucleotides outside the gene matches: 10. The CDR3 coding sequence is TGCAGCGTTGATGGGGTAGCGGGAGCGGGAACAGATACGCAGTATTTT. This translates into CSVDGVAGAGTDTQYF.

The chain joins TRBV6-5 to TRBJ2-7; D uncertain. The end of the DNA is better explained by TRBJ2-5, so the J call may be wrong. The germline gives CDR1 MNHEY, CDR2 SVGAGI. The CDR3 is 14 residues long. CDR3 amino acids: CASSYSRTGETQYF. As DNA, the CDR3 is TGTGCCAGCAGTTACTCCCGGACCGGGGAGACCCAGTACTTC.

This chain joins TRBV20-1 and TRBJ2-7; D call uncertain. Trimming removed 6 bases from V and 0 bases from J, with 12 bases in between. CDR1 is DFQATT, CDR2 SNEGSKA, per germline (reference sequence). This CDR3 contains 13 residues. Here the CDR3 reads CSATAGLSYEQYF. CDR3 in DNA: TGCAGTGCGACGGCAGGCCTCTCCTACGAGCAGTACTTC.

In this sample, this clonotype turned up a few times. The chain recombines TRBV20-1 with TRBJ2-7; 7 bases fit TRBD2. The germline gives CDR1 DFQATT, CDR2 SNEGSKA (reference sequence). The V gene end was trimmed by 3 bases and the J gene end by 3 bases; junction bases not matched to a gene: 8. The CDR3 extends over 14 amino acids. The CDR3 nucleotides are TGCAGTGCTAGCGTTGGCGGGAGTAACTACGAGCAGTACTTC. Translation gives CSASVGGSNYEQYF.

The V and J genes are TRBV20-1 and TRBJ1-1; D not certain. The V end was cut by 0 bases, the J end by 0 bases, with 8 bases between. Germline V gene sequence: CDR1 DFQATT, CDR2 SNEGSKA (reference sequence). The length of the CDR3 is 14 residues. In DNA, the CDR3 is TGCAGTGCTAGAGATGGGTCCATGAACACTGAAGCTTTCTTT. It yields the protein CSARDGSMNTEAFF.

Turning to this clonotype: A read error is possible here, since a much larger clone lies one base away. CDR3 nucleotide sequence: TGTGCCAGCAGCGTCCCGGGACAGCAAGAGACCCAGTACTTC. Its protein product is CASSVPGQQETQYF. The chain has TRBV7-2 and TRBJ2-5, with TRBD1 matching 7 bases. The CDR3 loop spans 14 amino acids. The germline V gene has CDR1 SGHTA and CDR2 FQGNSA. V trimming: 5 bases; J trimming: 2 bases; junction bases outside the gene matches: 5.

The chain recombines TRBV5-6 with TRBJ2-1, with TRBD2 matching 8 bases. CDR1 and CDR2 from the germline V gene are SGHDT and YYEEEE. The ends lost 3 bases at V and 7 bases at J; junction bases unmatched: 9. CDR3 size: 15 residues. Here the CDR3 DNA reads TGTGCCAGCAGCTGGGGGCGGGGGGCGAGTAATGAGCAGTTCTTC. The encoded protein is CASSWGRGASNEQFF.

Worth noting for this clonotype: Possible read error: a much larger clone is one base away. V is TRBV20-1 and J is TRBJ2-5, with TRBD2 matching over 9 bases. Germline V gene data show CDR1 as DFQATT and CDR2 as SNEGSKA (reference sequence). There are 12 residues in the CDR3. CDR3: CRARASGNEQYF. For the CDR3, the DNA is TGCAGGGCTAGAGCTAGCGGGAATGAGCAGTACTTC.

V usage is TRBV20-1 and J usage is TRBJ1-5; no clear D gene. This CDR3 spans 14 amino acids. The ends were cut back, 6 bases at V and 0 bases at J, with 12 bases in the middle. CDR1 and CDR2 from the germline V gene are DFQATT and SNEGSKA (reference sequence). In DNA, the CDR3 is TGCAGTGCCAAGGACGGGTATAGCAATCAGCCCCAGCATTTT. It translates to CSAKDGYSNQPQHF.

This clonotype was seen at least ten times. The chain carries TRBV4-2 and TRBJ2-1, with 9 bases identical to TRBD1. The germline V gene encodes CDR1 LGHNA and CDR2 YNFKEQ. The junction had 9 bases not matched to a gene; V was cut back by 0 bases and J by 12 bases. The CDR3 spans 15 residues. The CDR3 nucleotides are TGTGCCAGCAGCCAAGAGACACAGGGGGCGAGAGGGCAGTTCTTC. This encodes CASSQETQGARGQFF.

This clonotype has only a few counts. The rearrangement joins TRBV29-1 to TRBJ2-7; D might be TRBD1 (6 bases). The CDR3 sequence is 16 residues long. The V gene lost 4 bases and the J gene lost 0 bases, with 19 bases spanning the gap. Germline assignment: CDR1 SQVTM and CDR2 ANQGSEA. CDR3 DNA sequence: TGCAGCGTTGTTCCAGGGGCAGGGCCCTTCTCCTACGAGCAGTACTTC. This gives the protein CSVVPGAGPFSYEQYF.

In this sample, this clonotype turned up a few times. The rearrangement joins TRBV20-1 to TRBJ2-1; a weak D match, TRBD1 (6 bases). Germline-derived CDR1 and CDR2 are DFQATT and SNEGSKA (reference sequence). The CDR3 totals 11 residues. Trimming removed 4 bases at V and 10 bases at J, with 11 bases between. The CDR3 DNA sequence: TGCAGTGCTAAGGGGGTAGTCGAGCAGTTCTTC. It is translated as CSAKGVVEQFF.

This clonotype occurred a few times. This chain connects TRBV10-2 to TRBJ2-3, with D possibly matching TRBD1 (6 bases). Germline V CDR1 and CDR2: WSHSY, SAAADI. The V end was cut by 6 bases, the J end by 0 bases, with 16 bases between. The CDR3 sequence is 16 residues long. CDR3 in DNA: TGCGCCAGCAGGGATGGGACAATCAGGAGCACAGATACGCAGTATTTT. It encodes CASRDGTIRSTDTQYF.

This clonotype was observed a single time. The chain recombines TRBV20-1 with TRBJ1-1, with no clear D. The CDR3 extends over 12 amino acids. Between the trimmed V and J ends, which lost 6 bases and 5 bases, there was a span of 13 bases. CDR1 is DFQATT, CDR2 SNEGSKA, per germline (reference sequence). The CDR3 loop reads CSAKLVRTEAFF. CDR3 DNA sequence: TGCAGTGCGAAACTCGTCCGAACTGAAGCTTTCTTT.

The J gene is TRBJ1-5, the V gene TRBV20-1; possibly TRBD1 for D (6 bases). The germline V gene has CDR1 DFQATT and CDR2 SNEGSKA (reference sequence). Trimming stripped 5 bases from V and 0 bases from J, with 14 bases between. This CDR3 comprises 15 residues. As DNA, the CDR3 is TGCAGTGCTGTGACAGGCGACTATAGCAATCAGCCCCAGCATTTT. This codes for CSAVTGDYSNQPQHF.

Details on this clonotype: A junction end diverges from the germline sequence, so it may reflect a read error. The rearrangement joins TRBV27 to TRBJ2-1, with D perhaps TRBD1 (8 bases). This CDR3 has 15 amino acids. The V gene's germline CDR1 is MNHEY and CDR2 SMNVEV (reference sequence). The chain's CDR3 is CASRSGGPGGNGQFF. In DNA form, the CDR3 reads TGTGCCAGCAGATCGGGGGGCCCAGGGGGCAATGGGCAGTTCTTC.

This clonotype was counted between two and nine times. The gene calls are TRBV24-1 and TRBJ2-7; possibly TRBD1 for D (5 bases). Germline lookup yields CDR1 KGHDR and CDR2 SFDVKD. CDR3 length: 16 amino acids. V lost 2 bases, J lost 0 bases, and 13 bases lay in between. As DNA, the CDR3 is TGTGCCACCAGTGATTCTGGGGCAGGAAGCTCCTACGAGCAGTACTTC. Translating it yields CATSDSGAGSSYEQYF.

In this sample, this clonotype turned up a few times. The chain carries TRBV15 and TRBJ1-3; TRBD1 is a possible D gene (6 bases). V was trimmed by 6 bases and J by 4 bases, leaving 13 bases between them. This CDR3 contains 14 residues. Germline V gene lookup returns CDR1 LNHNV and CDR2 YYDKDF (reference sequence). Here the CDR3 DNA reads TGTGCCACCAGAAACAGGGAATTAGGAAACACCATATATTTT. This sequence encodes CATRNRELGNTIYF.

The chain couples TRBV2 to TRBJ2-3, with no clear D. Per the germline V gene, CDR1 is SNHLY and CDR2 is FYNNEI. CDR3 length equals 13 residues. Trimming left V 0 bases short and J 4 bases short, with 5 bases between. CDR3 DNA: TGTGCCAGCAGTGAAGCGCTCGCAGATACGCAGTATTTT. The encoded protein is CASSEALADTQYF.

This CDR3 is CAITEGGQTDTQYF. CDR3 nucleotides: TGTGCCATCACCGAGGGGGGCCAAACAGATACGCAGTATTTT. The chain has TRBV10-3 and TRBJ2-3, with D perhaps being TRBD1 or TRBD2 (6 bases each). The V end was cut by 7 bases, the J end by 3 bases, with 14 bases between. The CDR3 contains 14 residues. CDR1 is ENHRY, CDR2 SYGVKD, per germline.

This clonotype came up a few times. This sequence joins TRBV29-1 and TRBJ1-2; 9 nucleotides line up with TRBD1. J lost 6 bases, V lost 4 bases, and 12 bases had no gene match. Looked up from germline, CDR1 is SQVTM and CDR2 is ANQGSEA. This CDR3 has 15 amino acids. CDR3 in amino acids: CSVVLRDRVPHGYTF. The DNA of the CDR3 is TGCAGCGTTGTCCTCCGGGACAGGGTTCCCCATGGCTACACCTTC.

The CDR3 spells CASKGGRYNEQFF. The CDR3 DNA follows: TGTGCCAGCAAAGGGGGCCGGTACAATGAGCAGTTCTTC. This rearrangement joins TRBV7-9 to TRBJ2-1; 7 bases are a match to TRBD1. The CDR3 extends over 13 amino acids. V was pared by 7 bases and J by 4 bases, with 4 bases of the junction left unmatched. Germline lookup yields CDR1 SEHNR and CDR2 FQNEAQ (reference sequence).

The V call is TRBV7-2, the J call TRBJ1-2, with a weak D call TRBD1 (5 bases). Germline values: CDR1 SGHTA, CDR2 FQGNSA. The CDR3 is 13 residues long. Trimming stripped 5 bases from V and 8 bases from J, with 15 bases between. CDR3 sequence: CASSPGTTGGYTF. CDR3 bases: TGTGCCAGCAGCCCAGGGACGACGGGGGGCTACACCTTC.

This clonotype was seen a few times. This chain joins TRBV5-1 and TRBJ2-5; 13 nucleotides align to TRBD2. CDR1 is SGHRS and CDR2 is YFSETQ in the germline V gene. The CDR3 has 17 residues. With 5 bases clipped from V and 1 base from J, the junction kept 8 bases outside the gene matches. CDR3 protein: CASSGGTSGVLQETQYF. In DNA form, the CDR3 reads TGCGCCAGCAGTGGGGGGACTAGCGGGGTCCTCCAAGAGACCCAGTACTTC. The full variable domain, with the rest looked up from reference TRBV5-1 and TRBJ2-5, is KAGVTQTPRYLIKTRGQQVTLSCSPISGHRSVSWYQQTPGQGLQFLFEYFSETQRNKGNFPGRFSGRQFSNSRSEMNVSTLELGDSALYLCASSGGTSGVLQETQYFGPGTRLLVL.

Only a few counts were recorded for this clonotype. The chain couples TRBV6-6 to TRBJ2-5; no reliable D call. CDR3 length equals 14 residues. Trimming took off 5 bases at V and 5 bases at J, with 15 bases between the two ends. Germline V CDR1 and CDR2: MNHNY, SVGAGI (reference sequence). The chain's CDR3 is CASSDLGISETQYF. The CDR3 bases are TGTGCCAGCAGTGACCTGGGGATAAGTGAGACCCAGTACTTC.

This clonotype was counted ten times or more. A much larger clone lies a single base off, so this may be a read error. The chain is built from TRBV6-1 and TRBJ2-1; the match to TRBD2 covers 8 bases. The end of the DNA aligns better with TRBJ2-7, so the J call may be wrong. The germline V gene encodes CDR1 MNHNS and CDR2 SASEGT. There are 16 residues in the CDR3. DNA of the CDR3: TGTGCCAGCAGTGAAGGGGCGGGGGGCGTCTACAATGAGCAGTACTTC. Its protein product is CASSEGAGGVYNEQYF.